This T cell receptor (beta chain) derives from a study of monozygotic twins with inflammatory bowel disease. Notes on the study in general: Against healthy co-twins, IBD patients had lower TCRbeta diversity (measured by inverse Simpson). Researchers report that IBD patients shared fewer clonotypes with others than healthy twins, especially amid disease activity.

As to this clonotype: Its antigen is as yet unknown.

cDNA synthesis was performed in eight separate reactions for each sample. UMIs with a 6-nucleotide sample barcode were added by template switching. TCRdb re-called the 5' RACE reads; every CDR3 protein appears as one record, without DNA. The sample's table shows 350,000 to 550,000 distinct CDR3 sequences. Per the germline V gene, CDR1 is SGHTA and CDR2 is FQGNSA. The CDR3 loop spans 13 amino acids. This clonotype originated in a human donor with ulcerative colitis or Crohn's disease, or a healthy co-twin of an affected twin (not recorded which). Sequencing was performed on blood. The J gene is TRBJ1-1, the V gene TRBV7-2. CDR3 sequence reads: CASSLRSGSEAFF. The full variable domain, rest sourced from reference TRBV7-2 and TRBJ1-1, is GAGVSQSPSNKVTEKGKDVELRCDPISGHTALYWYRQSLGQGLEFLIYFQGNSAPDKSGLPSDRFSAERTGGSVSTLTIQRTQQEDSAVYLCASSLRSGSEAFFGQGTRLTVV.